This is a list of T cell receptor beta chains from one sample in a study of blood T cell repertoires in COVID-19. Generated by immunoSEQ multiplex PCR, the TCRdb table keeps only in-frame clones and is missing some. The table lists about 350,000 clones, about 86% of them singletons. Source material: peripheral blood. The receptors derive from a woman in her sixties or seventies with COVID-19, enrolled during active disease. Each CDR3 is given with its conserved first and last residue. The D gene is left open where the match is weak. Rows may omit the clone size; those that give it use once, few, many or a size class.

clone size,V gene,J gene,D gene,CDR3 protein,CDR3 DNA
-,TRBV3-1/TRBV3-2,TRBJ2-3,-,CASRAGSTDTQYF,TGTGCCAGCAGGGCGGGGAGCACAGATACGCAGTATTTT
once,TRBV27,TRBJ1-2,TRBD1,CASTNRGQLGGYTF,TGTGCCAGCACAAACAGGGGGCAACTCGGCGGCTACACCTTC
once,TRBV15,TRBJ1-4,-,CATRNQVATNEKLFF,TGTGCCACCAGGAACCAGGTAGCAACTAATGAAAAACTGTTTTTT
-,TRBV6-5,TRBJ2-3,-,CASRPDRTSTDTQYF,TGTGCCAGCAGACCAGACAGGACCAGCACAGATACGCAGTATTTT
-,TRBV27,TRBJ2-6,TRBD1,CASSLGDSLSGANVLTF,TGTGCCAGCAGTTTAGGGGACAGCCTGTCTGGGGCCAACGTCCTGACTTTC
-,TRBV5-6,TRBJ1-1,-,CASSLAGGMAFF,TGTGCCAGCAGCTTGGCGGGGGGGATGGCTTTCTTT
-,TRBV7-9,TRBJ2-7,TRBD2,CASSLQAGVYEQYF,TGTGCCAGCAGCTTACAAGCGGGGGTGTATGAGCAGTACTTC
-,TRBV9,TRBJ2-1,-,CASSDRGELPLFF,TGTGCCAGCAGCGATCGGGGAGAACTTCCCTTGTTCTTC
-,TRBV30,TRBJ1-2,TRBD1,CAWILPWGSRTGNSYGYTF,TGTGCCTGGATCCTCCCTTGGGGCTCCAGGACAGGGAATAGCTATGGCTACACCTTC
-,TRBV7-9,TRBJ2-3,TRBD2,CASSSTSGGTNTQYF,TGTGCCAGCAGCTCGACTAGCGGGGGGACAAATACGCAGTATTTT
-,TRBV25-1,TRBJ1-4,-,CASSPRGFGNEKLFF,TGTGCCAGCAGTCCAAGGGGGTTTGGTAATGAAAAACTGTTTTTT